This record looks at one T cell receptor beta chain sequence and its context. Trimming at V came to 3 bases and at J to 3 bases, leaving 5 bases not matched to a gene. Germline V lookup: CDR1 SGDLS, CDR2 YYNGEE. CDR3 length: 15 residues. Measured with immunoSEQ multiplex PCR; TCRdb has only the in-frame clones, and not every one. The table shows 55,000 to 80,000 clones, with about nine tenths occurring only once. This record belongs to a study of technical replicates of blood from a few donors. The material sequenced was T cells isolated from PBMCs. V and J are TRBV9 and TRBJ2-2, with 7 nucleotides matching TRBD1. The sequence was collected from a human donor in good health. This CDR3 reads CASSAGTAYTGELFF. The CDR3 nucleotides read TGTGCCAGCAGCGCCGGGACAGCGTACACCGGGGAGCTGTTTTTT.